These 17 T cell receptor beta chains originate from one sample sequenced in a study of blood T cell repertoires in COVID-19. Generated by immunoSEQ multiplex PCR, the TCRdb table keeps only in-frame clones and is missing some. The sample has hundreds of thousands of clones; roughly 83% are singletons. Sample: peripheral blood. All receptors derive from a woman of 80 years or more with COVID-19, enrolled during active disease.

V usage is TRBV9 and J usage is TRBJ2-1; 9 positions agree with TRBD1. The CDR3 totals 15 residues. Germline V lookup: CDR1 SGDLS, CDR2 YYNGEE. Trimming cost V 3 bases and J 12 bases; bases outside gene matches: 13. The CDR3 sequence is CASSADRDRVLRQFF. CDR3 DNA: TGTGCCAGCAGCGCAGACCGGGACAGGGTTCTCAGGCAGTTCTTC.

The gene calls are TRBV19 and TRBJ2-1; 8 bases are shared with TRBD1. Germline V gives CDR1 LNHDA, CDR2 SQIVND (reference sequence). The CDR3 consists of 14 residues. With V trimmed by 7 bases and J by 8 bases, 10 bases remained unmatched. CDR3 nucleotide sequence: TGTGCCAGTACCTATGGGGACAGGCGGCATGAGCAGTTCTTC. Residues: CASTYGDRRHEQFF.

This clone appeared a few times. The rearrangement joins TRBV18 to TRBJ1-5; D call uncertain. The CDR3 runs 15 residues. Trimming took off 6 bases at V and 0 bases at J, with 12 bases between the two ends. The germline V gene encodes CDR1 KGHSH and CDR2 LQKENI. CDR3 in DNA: TGTGCCAGCTCCCCGGACCTAGCTAGCAATCAGCCCCAGCATTTT. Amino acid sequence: CASSPDLASNQPQHF.

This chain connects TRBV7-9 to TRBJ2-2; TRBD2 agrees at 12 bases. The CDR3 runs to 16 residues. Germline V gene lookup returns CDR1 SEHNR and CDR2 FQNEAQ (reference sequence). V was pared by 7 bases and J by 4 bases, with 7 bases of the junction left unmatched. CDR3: CASILAGGLGTGELFF. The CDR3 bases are TGTGCCAGCATCCTAGCGGGGGGGCTGGGCACCGGGGAGCTGTTTTTT.

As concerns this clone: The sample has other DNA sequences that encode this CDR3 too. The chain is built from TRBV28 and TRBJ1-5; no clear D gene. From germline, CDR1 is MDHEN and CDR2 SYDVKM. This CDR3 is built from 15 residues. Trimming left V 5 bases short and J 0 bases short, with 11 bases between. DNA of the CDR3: TGTGCCAGCAGTCCCCCGGGTTATAGCAATCAGCCCCAGCATTTT. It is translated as CASSPPGYSNQPQHF.

The CDR3 here is CASSPTSGGAGVQYF. The DNA for the CDR3 is TGTGCCAGCTCACCGACCTCAGGGGGCGCGGGGGTACAGTACTTC. The chain recombines TRBV18 with TRBJ2-7; maybe TRBD1 (8 bases). Germline CDR1 and CDR2: KGHSH and LQKENI. This CDR3 spans 15 amino acids. Trimming took 3 bases from V and 10 from J, leaving 22 bases between them. Full variable domain (rest looked up from reference TRBV18 and TRBJ2-7): NAGVMQNPRHLVRRRGQEARLRCSPMKGHSHVYWYRQLPEEGLKFMVYLQKENIIDESGMPKERFSAEFPKEGPSILRIQQVVRGDSAAYFCASSPTSGGAGVQYFGPGTRLTVT.

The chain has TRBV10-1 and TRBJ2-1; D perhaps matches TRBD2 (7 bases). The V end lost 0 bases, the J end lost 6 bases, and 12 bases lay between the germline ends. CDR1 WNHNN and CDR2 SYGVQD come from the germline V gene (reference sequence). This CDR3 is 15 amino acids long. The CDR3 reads CASSESGGPVNEQFF. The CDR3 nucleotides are TGCGCCAGCAGTGAGTCGGGGGGGCCCGTCAATGAGCAGTTCTTC.

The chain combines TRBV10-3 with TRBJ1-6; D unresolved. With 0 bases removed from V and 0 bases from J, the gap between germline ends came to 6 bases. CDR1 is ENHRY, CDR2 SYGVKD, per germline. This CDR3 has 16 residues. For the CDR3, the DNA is TGTGCCATCAGTGAGTCGGGGAGCTCCTATAATTCACCCCTCCACTTT. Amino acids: CAISESGSSYNSPLHF.

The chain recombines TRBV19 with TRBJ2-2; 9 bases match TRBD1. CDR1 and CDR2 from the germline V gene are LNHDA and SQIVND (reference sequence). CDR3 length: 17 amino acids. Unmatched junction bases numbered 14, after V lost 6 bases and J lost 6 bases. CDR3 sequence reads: CASSLYPQTGGSGELFF. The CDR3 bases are TGTGCCAGTAGCCTATATCCCCAGACAGGGGGATCCGGGGAGCTGTTTTTT.

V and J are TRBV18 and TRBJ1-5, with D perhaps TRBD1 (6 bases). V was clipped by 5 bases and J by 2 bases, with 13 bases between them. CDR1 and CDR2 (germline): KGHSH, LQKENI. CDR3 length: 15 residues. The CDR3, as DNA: TGTGCCAGCTCAACCCTCTCAGGGGGCAATCAGCCCCAGCATTTT. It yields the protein CASSTLSGGNQPQHF.

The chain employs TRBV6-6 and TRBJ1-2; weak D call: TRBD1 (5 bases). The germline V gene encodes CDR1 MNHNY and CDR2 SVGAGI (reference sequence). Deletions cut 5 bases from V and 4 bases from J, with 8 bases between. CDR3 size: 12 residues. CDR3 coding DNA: TGTGCCAGCAGTATTGACAGCTATGGCTACACCTTC. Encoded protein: CASSIDSYGYTF.

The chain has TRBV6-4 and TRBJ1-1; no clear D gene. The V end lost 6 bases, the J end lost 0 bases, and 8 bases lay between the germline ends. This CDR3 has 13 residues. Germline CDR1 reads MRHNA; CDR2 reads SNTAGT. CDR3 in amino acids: CASRHNMNTEAFF. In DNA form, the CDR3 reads TGTGCCAGCAGGCACAACATGAACACTGAAGCTTTCTTT.

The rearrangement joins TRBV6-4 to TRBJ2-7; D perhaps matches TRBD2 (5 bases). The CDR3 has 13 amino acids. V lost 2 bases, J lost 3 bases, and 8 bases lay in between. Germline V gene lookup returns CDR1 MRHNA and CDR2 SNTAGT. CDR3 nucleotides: TGTGCCAGCAGTGACCGAGGGTTCTACGAGCAGTACGTC. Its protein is CASSDRGFYEQYV.

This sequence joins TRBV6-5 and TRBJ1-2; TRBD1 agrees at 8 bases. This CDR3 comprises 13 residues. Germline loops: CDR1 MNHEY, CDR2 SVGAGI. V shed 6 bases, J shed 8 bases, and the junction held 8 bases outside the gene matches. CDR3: CASSSTGVMGYTF. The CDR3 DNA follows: TGTGCCAGCAGCTCGACAGGGGTTATGGGCTACACCTTC.

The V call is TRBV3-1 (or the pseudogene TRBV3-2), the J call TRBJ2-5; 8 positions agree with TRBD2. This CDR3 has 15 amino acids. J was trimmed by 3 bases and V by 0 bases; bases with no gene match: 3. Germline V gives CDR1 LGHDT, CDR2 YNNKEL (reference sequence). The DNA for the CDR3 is TGTGCCAGCAGCCAAGATCAAGCGGGGGAAGAGACCCAGTACTTC. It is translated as CASSQDQAGEETQYF.

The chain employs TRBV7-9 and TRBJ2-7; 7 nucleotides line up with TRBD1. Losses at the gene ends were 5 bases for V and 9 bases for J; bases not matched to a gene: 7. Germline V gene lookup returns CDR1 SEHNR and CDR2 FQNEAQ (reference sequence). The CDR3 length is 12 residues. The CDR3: CASSRDRGGQYV. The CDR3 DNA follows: TGTGCCAGCAGCCGGGACAGAGGTGGGCAGTACGTC.

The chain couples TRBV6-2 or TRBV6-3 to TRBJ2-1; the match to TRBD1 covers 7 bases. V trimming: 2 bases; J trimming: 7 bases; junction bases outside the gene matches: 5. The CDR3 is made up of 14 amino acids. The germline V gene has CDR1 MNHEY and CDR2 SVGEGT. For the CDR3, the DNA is TGTGCCAGCAGTTACCAAGACAGGGTAAATGAGCAGTTCTTC. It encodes CASSYQDRVNEQFF.